The clone carrying this T cell receptor beta chain has just a few counts. The sample comes from a study of cytomegalovirus exposure and HLA in healthy donors. About the research overall: Assignment to the Caucasian-associated ancestry cluster applied to approximately 80% of the approximately 420 genotyped donors.

Germline V gene lookup returns CDR1 SGHTA and CDR2 FQGNSA. V was cut by 5 bases and J by 0 bases, with 14 bases left in between. CDR3 length equals 15 residues. Sampled while nominally healthy, donors likely had unrecorded immune exposures. The PCR ran on 60 Vbeta and 13 Jbeta primers. Repertoires were generated with immunoSEQ multiplex PCR, while TCRdb's copy carries only in-frame clones and drops some. This sample has 150,000 to 200,000 clones, with about 80% found just once. The chain recombines TRBV7-2 with TRBJ2-7; D possibly corresponds to TRBD1 (5 bases). The sequence came from a woman aged 30 to 39 in good health and CMV-seronegative. Sequencing was performed on PBMCs. CDR3 in DNA: TGTGCCAGCAGCCTCACAGGCCACAGCTCCTACGAGCAGTACTTC. Residues: CASSLTGHSSYEQYF.